Following are 16 T cell receptor beta chains from one sample sequenced in a study of cytomegalovirus exposure and HLA in healthy donors. It was with 60 Vbeta and 13 Jbeta primers that the PCR ran. Generated by immunoSEQ multiplex PCR, the TCRdb table keeps only in-frame clones and is missing some. The sample lists about 69,000 clones; approximately 74% were seen once. The sample comprised PBMCs. All receptors come from a woman aged 30 to 39 in good health and CMV-seropositive.

On this clone: A junction end diverges from the germline sequence, so it may reflect a read error. V usage is TRBV7-7 and J usage is TRBJ2-7; D unresolved. The CDR3 extends over 13 amino acids. Germline values: CDR1 SSHAT, CDR2 FNYEAQ (reference sequence). The CDR3 region has the DNA TGTGCTAGCAGCTTATCCGAGAGATACGAGCAGTACTTC. It codes for CASSLSERYEQYF.

The CDR3 DNA is TGTGCCAGCAGCTCCGGACAGGGGAAATACGAGCAGTACTTC. Encoded protein: CASSSGQGKYEQYF. The genes are TRBV7-8 and TRBJ2-7; 9 nucleotides agree with TRBD1. The CDR3 runs 14 residues. Germline V gene data show CDR1 as SGHVS and CDR2 as FQNEAQ. The junction had 5 bases not matched to a gene; V was cut back by 4 bases and J by 4 bases.

This chain links TRBV30 with TRBJ2-7; the D gene is possibly TRBD2 (5 bases). The V end was cut by 2 bases, the J end by 0 bases, with 11 bases between. This CDR3 has 14 residues. Germline assignment: CDR1 GTSNPN and CDR2 SVGIG (reference sequence). The DNA for the CDR3 is TGTGCCTGGAGTATACCCGGGGTCTCCTACGAGCAGTACTTC. It specifies CAWSIPGVSYEQYF. Based on the CDR3 plus reference TRBV30 and TRBJ2-7, the full variable domain is SQTIHQWPATLVQPVGSPLSLECTVEGTSNPNLYWYRQAAGRGLQLLFYSVGIGQISSEVPQNLSASRPQDRQFILSSKKLLLSDSGFYLCAWSIPGVSYEQYFGPGTRLTVT.

This clone turned up a few times. The chain carries TRBV5-1 and TRBJ2-7, with 7 bases matching TRBD1. Germline lookup yields CDR1 SGHRS and CDR2 YFSETQ. This CDR3 is built from 16 residues. J gave up 1 base and V 0 bases, and 7 bases lay outside the gene matches. As DNA, the CDR3 is TGCGCCAGCAGCTTGGGACACCGGGACAGATCCTACGAGCAGTACTTC. It specifies CASSLGHRDRSYEQYF.

The rearrangement links TRBV11-2 to TRBJ1-2; 8 bases agree with TRBD1. The germline CDR1 and CDR2 sequences are SGHAT and FQNNGV. The CDR3 is made up of 14 amino acids. With V trimmed by 1 base and J by 7 bases, 5 bases remained unmatched. CDR3 sequence: CASSLGTGGPGYTF. DNA of the CDR3: TGTGCCAGCAGCTTAGGTACAGGGGGTCCTGGCTACACCTTC.

CDR3 DNA sequence: TGTGCCAGCAGCACGGGCCAGGGTTACAATCAGCCCCAGCATTTT. This encodes CASSTGQGYNQPQHF. The rearrangement uses TRBV9 and TRBJ1-5, with D perhaps TRBD1 (5 bases). The CDR3 is 15 residues long. Germline CDR1 reads SGDLS; CDR2 reads YYNGEE. V dropped 4 bases and J dropped 3 bases, with 14 bases sitting between them.

The V gene is TRBV27, the J gene TRBJ2-3; D may be TRBD2 (6 bases). The CDR3 length is 12 residues. V lost 7 bases and J 4 bases, leaving 9 bases between the germline ends. CDR1 and CDR2 (germline): MNHEY, SMNVEV (reference sequence). The CDR3 region is CASTTGADTQYF. The CDR3, as DNA: TGTGCCAGCACGACGGGGGCAGATACGCAGTATTTT.

The rearrangement links TRBV7-2 to TRBJ2-7; 7 nucleotides match TRBD2. The CDR3 loop spans 15 amino acids. The J segment lost 6 bases and the V segment lost 6 bases, leaving 14 bases of the junction unmatched. The germline V gene encodes CDR1 SGHTA and CDR2 FQGNSA. The CDR3 DNA reads TGTGCCAGCAGACCTACCCGGAGCGGGAACAGCGAGCAGTACTTC. Residues: CASRPTRSGNSEQYF.

The CDR3: CASSPIQGLRANVLTF. The CDR3 nucleotides are TGCGCCAGCAGCCCCATCCAGGGACTCCGGGCCAACGTCCTGACTTTC. This chain uses TRBV5-1 with TRBJ2-6, with a possible D match to TRBD2 (6 bases). There are 16 residues in the CDR3. Germline-derived CDR1 and CDR2 are SGHRS and YFSETQ. Trimming removed 4 bases from V and 5 bases from J, with 16 bases in between.

This chain connects TRBV4-2 to TRBJ1-1; TRBD1 is a possible D gene (6 bases). CDR1 is LGHNA, CDR2 YNFKEQ, per germline. V lost 1 base and J 0 bases, leaving 9 bases between the germline ends. The CDR3 contains 15 residues. The CDR3 loop is CASSQVDRMNTEAFF. CDR3 DNA: TGTGCCAGCAGCCAAGTCGACAGGATGAACACTGAAGCTTTCTTT.

This rearrangement joins TRBV30 to TRBJ2-3, with 10 bases identical to TRBD2. The CDR3 length is 16 residues. Per the germline V gene, CDR1 is GTSNPN and CDR2 is SVGIG (reference sequence). The trim removed 0 bases at V and 5 bases at J, leaving 8 bases unmatched. Here the CDR3 reads CAWSVRSGRAGDTQYF. Written as DNA, the CDR3 is TGTGCCTGGAGTGTACGAAGCGGGAGGGCCGGAGATACGCAGTATTTT.

V usage is TRBV18 and J usage is TRBJ2-7, with 8 bases identical to TRBD2. Germline trimming cut 6 bases from V and 6 bases from J; bases unmatched to any gene: 13. Germline CDR1 KGHSH, CDR2 LQKENI. CDR3 length: 15 amino acids. The CDR3 DNA reads as TGTGCCAGCTCTCCCATTAGCGGGATGGCGGGCGAGCAGTACTTC. Its translation: CASSPISGMAGEQYF.

The V gene is TRBV30, the J gene TRBJ2-7; TRBD2 agrees at 10 bases. Trimming cost V 2 bases and J 1 base; bases outside gene matches: 8. CDR1 and CDR2 from the germline V gene are GTSNPN and SVGIG (reference sequence). CDR3 size: 16 residues. The CDR3 DNA is TGTGCCTGGAGTACAAAGGGACTAGCGCCTTCCTACGAGCAGTACTTC. Translation: CAWSTKGLAPSYEQYF.

This sequence joins TRBV25-1 and TRBJ2-5; 7 bases map to TRBD2. J lost 5 bases, V lost 3 bases, and 6 bases had no gene match. Germline-derived CDR1 and CDR2 are MGHDK and SYGVNS. CDR3 length equals 14 residues. This CDR3 reads CASSDAVGRETQYF. The CDR3 nucleotides read TGTGCCAGCAGTGACGCCGTCGGGAGGGAGACCCAGTACTTC.

This chain connects TRBV9 to TRBJ2-1; D may be TRBD1 (6 bases). The CDR3 spans 16 residues. Per germline, CDR1 SGDLS and CDR2 YYNGEE. Trimming pared 1 base from V and 6 bases from J, leaving 17 bases between. The CDR3 region is CASSVKQGKSGNEQFF. The DNA of the CDR3 is TGTGCCAGCAGCGTAAAACAGGGAAAAAGTGGCAATGAGCAGTTCTTC.

The chain has TRBV6-5 and TRBJ2-3; 7 bases agree with TRBD2. Germline-derived CDR1 and CDR2 are MNHEY and SVGAGI. V gave up 0 bases and J gave up 2 bases; unmatched junction bases: 2. The CDR3 has 15 residues. The CDR3 sequence: CASSYSGLNTDTQYF. Here the CDR3 DNA reads TGTGCCAGCAGTTACTCGGGACTAAACACAGATACGCAGTATTTT.